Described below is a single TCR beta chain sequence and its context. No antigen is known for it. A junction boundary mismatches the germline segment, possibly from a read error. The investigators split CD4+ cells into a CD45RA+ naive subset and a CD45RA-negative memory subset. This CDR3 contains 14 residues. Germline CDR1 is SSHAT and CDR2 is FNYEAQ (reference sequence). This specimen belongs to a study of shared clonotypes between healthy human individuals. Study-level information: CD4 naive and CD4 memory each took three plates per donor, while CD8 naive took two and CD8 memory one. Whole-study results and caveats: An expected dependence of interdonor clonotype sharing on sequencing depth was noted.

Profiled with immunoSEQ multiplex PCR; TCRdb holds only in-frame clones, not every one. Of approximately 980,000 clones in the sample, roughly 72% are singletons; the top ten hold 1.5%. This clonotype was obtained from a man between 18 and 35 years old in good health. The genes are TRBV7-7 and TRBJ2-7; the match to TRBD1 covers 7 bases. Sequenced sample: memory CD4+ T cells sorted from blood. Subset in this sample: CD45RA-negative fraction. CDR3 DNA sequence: TGTGCTAGCAGCCCCCTGACAGGGTACTACGAGCAGTACTTC. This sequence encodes CASSPLTGYYEQYF.